These 26 T cell receptor beta chains originate from one sample sequenced in a study of Tregs in tolerant kidney transplant recipients. Produced via immunoSEQ multiplex PCR; TCRdb's table is partial and in-frame only. The data contain more than 90,000 clones, under 95% of them seen just once; the ten biggest clones take up about 1.5%. Related graft donors supplied nonmyeloablative bone marrow transplants, and mixed chimerism was transient. Sequenced here: CD4+ T cells from blood (PBMCs), sampled 12 months after the transplant. All receptors come from a human patient who received a combined kidney and bone marrow transplant. The graft donor may account for some of the T cells.

The chain couples TRBV18 to TRBJ2-5, with 10 bases aligning to TRBD2. Looked up from germline, CDR1 is KGHSH and CDR2 is LQKENI. The CDR3 spans 15 residues. V shed 4 bases and J 1 base; nucleotides not matched to a gene: 3. CDR3 in amino acids: CASSLQRGGQETQYF. For the CDR3, the DNA is TGTGCCAGCTCACTACAGCGGGGGGGCCAAGAGACCCAGTACTTC.

CDR3 sequence reads: CASSLVGDSYEQYF. The CDR3 DNA sequence: TGCGCCAGCAGCTTGGTGGGGGACAGCTACGAGCAGTACTTC. The rearrangement uses TRBV5-1 and TRBJ2-7, with 7 nucleotides matching TRBD1. V lost 0 bases and J lost 3; bases outside the gene matches: 3. Germline V lookup: CDR1 SGHRS, CDR2 YFSETQ. The CDR3 contains 14 residues.

V is TRBV18 and J is TRBJ2-5, with D maybe TRBD1 (6 bases). This CDR3 is 15 amino acids long. The germline V gene has CDR1 KGHSH and CDR2 LQKENI. V was shortened by 6 bases and J by 4 bases, with 18 bases between the two germline ends. CDR3 coding DNA: TGTGCCAGCTCGAGCCGAGGGGGAGTCCGAGAGACCCAGTACTTC. Residues: CASSSRGGVRETQYF.

The V gene is TRBV11-3, the J gene TRBJ2-1; 10 bases agree with TRBD2. CDR1 and CDR2 (germline): SGHNT, YENEEA. This CDR3 is built from 17 residues. Unmatched junction bases numbered 10, after V lost 5 bases and J lost 3 bases. CDR3 region: CASSLSPASGSYNEQFF. CDR3 DNA sequence: TGTGCCAGCAGCCTAAGCCCCGCTAGCGGGAGCTACAATGAGCAGTTCTTC. Together with reference TRBV11-3 and TRBJ2-1, the CDR3 gives the full variable domain: EAGVVQSPRYKIIEKKQPVAFWCNPISGHNTLYWYLQNLGQGPELLIRYENEEAVDDSQLPKDRFSAERLKGVDSTLKIQPAELGDSAVYLCASSLSPASGSYNEQFFGPGTRLTVL.

The V call is TRBV6-5, the J call TRBJ2-3; D perhaps matches TRBD2 (5 bases). Looked up from germline, CDR1 is MNHEY and CDR2 is SVGAGI. The CDR3 is 15 residues long. V shed 5 bases and J shed 8 bases, with 20 bases lying between them. The chain's CDR3 is CASSGLTIPPVTQYF. Here the CDR3 DNA reads TGTGCCAGCAGTGGATTGACTATACCGCCGGTTACGCAGTATTTT.

This chain uses TRBV7-2 with TRBJ2-1; 9 nucleotides line up with TRBD2. The CDR3 contains 18 residues. Trimming took 2 bases from V and 4 from J; bases not matched to a gene: 12. Germline V CDR1 and CDR2: SGHTA, FQGNSA. This CDR3 is CASSLYGLGTSSYNEQFF. The DNA of the CDR3 is TGTGCCAGCAGCTTATATGGTTTAGGGACTAGCAGTTACAATGAGCAGTTCTTC.

The V gene is TRBV19, the J gene TRBJ2-7; 14 nucleotides align to TRBD2. The germline V gene encodes CDR1 LNHDA and CDR2 SQIVND (reference sequence). Germline trimming cut 1 base from V and 2 bases from J; bases unmatched to any gene: 10. The CDR3 length is 19 residues. CDR3 amino acids: CASSIGPGLAGGNPYEQYF. The CDR3 DNA is TGTGCCAGTAGTATAGGGCCTGGACTAGCGGGGGGCAATCCCTACGAGCAGTACTTC.

V usage is TRBV2 and J usage is TRBJ2-2; weak D call: TRBD2 (7 bases). V lost 2 bases and J lost 4, with 11 bases in between. The germline CDR1 and CDR2 sequences are SNHLY and FYNNEI. The CDR3 length is 15 residues. In nucleotides, the CDR3 is TGTGCCAGCAGTGAACGGGGGGCCGGCACCGGGGAGCTGTTTTTT. It encodes CASSERGAGTGELFF.

In DNA form, the CDR3 reads TGCGCCAGCAGACTAGCGGGGGGCCCAGGGACCCAGTACTTC. The encoded protein is CASRLAGGPGTQYF. The chain couples TRBV5-1 to TRBJ2-5; 12 bases are a match to TRBD2. Germline assignment: CDR1 SGHRS and CDR2 YFSETQ. This CDR3 is built from 14 residues. Trimming at V came to 5 bases and at J to 7 bases, leaving 6 bases not matched to a gene.

The V gene is TRBV5-4, the J gene TRBJ2-3, with TRBD2 matching 14 bases. Germline V CDR1 and CDR2: SGHNT, YYREEE (reference sequence). J gave up 6 bases and V 4 bases, and 4 bases lay outside the gene matches. The CDR3 is 15 amino acids. CDR3 sequence reads: CASSLRTSGRDTQYF. CDR3 nucleotides: TGTGCCAGCAGCCTTAGGACTAGCGGGAGGGATACGCAGTATTTT.

This clone showed up just a few times. The rearrangement uses TRBV6-5 and TRBJ1-6, with a tentative D call TRBD1 (5 bases). Germline lookup yields CDR1 MNHEY and CDR2 SVGAGI. The CDR3 contains 15 residues. Trimming removed 0 bases at V and 9 bases at J, with 12 bases between. CDR3 nucleotides: TGTGCCAGCAGTTACTCGGAGGGACCCGTTTCACCCCTCCACTTT. It yields the protein CASSYSEGPVSPLHF.

The chain combines TRBV19 with TRBJ2-7; 7 nucleotides align to TRBD1. Germline V CDR1 and CDR2: LNHDA, SQIVND (reference sequence). The CDR3 consists of 15 residues. V was clipped by 3 bases and J by 2 bases; unmatched bases: 7. The CDR3 is CASSIQQGSTYEQYF. CDR3 DNA sequence: TGTGCCAGTAGTATTCAACAGGGGTCCACCTACGAGCAGTACTTC.

The sample holds one count of this clone. The J gene is TRBJ1-4, the V gene TRBV18; a possible D gene is TRBD1 (6 bases). The CDR3 is 16 residues long. Looked up from germline, CDR1 is KGHSH and CDR2 is LQKENI. V was trimmed by 6 bases and J by 8 bases, leaving 22 bases between them. For the CDR3, the DNA is TGTGCCAGCTCGGCTGAGGGTACAGGGCTGGGAGAAAAACTGTTTTTT. Translation: CASSAEGTGLGEKLFF.

The V call is TRBV5-1, the J call TRBJ1-2, with 7 bases lining up with TRBD1. With V trimmed by 4 bases and J by 0 bases, 6 bases remained unmatched. The CDR3 consists of 15 residues. Germline V gives CDR1 SGHRS, CDR2 YFSETQ. For the CDR3, the DNA is TGCGCCAGCAGCCCGAGACAGGGTTCTAACTATGGCTACACCTTC. It yields the protein CASSPRQGSNYGYTF. Full variable domain (rest looked up from reference TRBV5-1 and TRBJ1-2): KAGVTQTPRYLIKTRGQQVTLSCSPISGHRSVSWYQQTPGQGLQFLFEYFSETQRNKGNFPGRFSGRQFSNSRSEMNVSTLELGDSALYLCASSPRQGSNYGYTFGSGTRLTVV.

The chain is built from TRBV6-4 and TRBJ1-1; D might be TRBD1 (6 bases). CDR3 length: 14 residues. The germline V gene has CDR1 MRHNA and CDR2 SNTAGT. V lost 4 bases and J lost 0, with 9 bases in between. The CDR3 reads CASSVTGLNTEAFF. In nucleotides, the CDR3 is TGTGCCAGCAGTGTGACAGGATTGAACACTGAAGCTTTCTTT.

The DNA for the CDR3 is TGTGCCAGCAGCCGCTCGCAGACCGGGGAACAAGAGACCCAGTACTTC. Residues: CASSRSQTGEQETQYF. The J gene is TRBJ2-5, the V gene TRBV13; D may be TRBD2 (5 bases). This CDR3 contains 16 residues. V lost 5 bases and J 2 bases, leaving 18 bases between the germline ends. Germline CDR1 and CDR2: PRHDT and FYEKMQ (reference sequence).

This clone was recorded once. The V call is TRBV5-6, the J call TRBJ2-5; 7 bases fit TRBD1. Trimming at V came to 3 bases and at J to 6 bases, leaving 5 bases not matched to a gene. This CDR3 is built from 13 residues. Germline V CDR1 and CDR2: SGHDT, YYEEEE. CDR3 residues: CASSWTGRQTQYF. DNA for the CDR3: TGTGCCAGCAGCTGGACAGGTCGGCAGACCCAGTACTTC. Complete variable domain (other parts from reference TRBV5-6 and TRBJ2-5): DAGVTQSPTHLIKTRGQQVTLRCSPKSGHDTVSWYQQALGQGPQFIFQYYEEEERQRGNFPDRFSGHQFPNYSSELNVNALLLGDSALYLCASSWTGRQTQYFGPGTRLLVL.

The rearrangement links TRBV12-5 to TRBJ2-3; 7 nucleotides line up with TRBD2. Unmatched junction bases numbered 11, after V lost 3 bases and J lost 2 bases. Germline-derived CDR1 and CDR2 are LGHNT and FRNRAP. CDR3 length equals 17 residues. The CDR3 reads CASGFPPPLAVTDTQYF. The CDR3 coding sequence is TGTGCTAGTGGTTTTCCACCCCCCCTAGCGGTCACAGATACGCAGTATTTT.

A single count supports this clone. The rearrangement uses TRBV11-2 and TRBJ1-1, with D perhaps matching TRBD1 (6 bases). The CDR3 contains 15 residues. The V end was cut by 5 bases, the J end by 0 bases, with 13 bases between. Per the germline V gene, CDR1 is SGHAT and CDR2 is FQNNGV. The DNA for the CDR3 is TGTGCCAGCAGCGAGGGGGTGCTCATGAACACTGAAGCTTTCTTT. This codes for CASSEGVLMNTEAFF.

The chain joins TRBV5-6 to TRBJ2-5; 9 bases are a match to TRBD2. Germline CDR1 reads SGHDT; CDR2 reads YYEEEE. The CDR3 has 17 residues. The ends lost 4 bases at V and 5 bases at J; junction bases unmatched: 15. In DNA form, the CDR3 reads TGTGCCAGCAGCCCCTTTGGGCCGCGGGGGGGCTTTGAGACCCAGTACTTC. Translation gives CASSPFGPRGGFETQYF. Variable domain in full (rest from reference TRBV5-6 and TRBJ2-5): DAGVTQSPTHLIKTRGQQVTLRCSPKSGHDTVSWYQQALGQGPQFIFQYYEEEERQRGNFPDRFSGHQFPNYSSELNVNALLLGDSALYLCASSPFGPRGGFETQYFGPGTRLLVL.

This clone was detected only once. This chain connects TRBV27 to TRBJ2-1; 10 bases agree with TRBD2. With 8 bases clipped from V and 1 base from J, the junction kept 11 bases outside the gene matches. The CDR3 has 17 amino acids. From germline, CDR1 is MNHEY and CDR2 SMNVEV (reference sequence). CDR3 DNA sequence: TGTGCCAGCCTGGAGGTAGCGGGGGGACCTTCCTACAATGAGCAGTTCTTC. Translated, it gives CASLEVAGGPSYNEQFF.

The chain links TRBV5-1 to TRBJ2-4; TRBD1 is a possible D gene (6 bases). V lost 1 base and J lost 8, with 13 bases in between. The CDR3 is 14 residues long. Germline-derived CDR1 and CDR2 are SGHRS and YFSETQ. The CDR3 loop is CASSLNRDEDIQYF. The CDR3 DNA reads TGCGCCAGCAGCTTGAACAGGGATGAAGACATTCAGTACTTC.

This clone was counted a single time. The genes are TRBV4-1 and TRBJ2-1; D might be TRBD1 (6 bases). Trimming pared 3 bases from V and 0 bases from J, leaving 18 bases between. The CDR3 runs 18 residues. Germline V gene lookup returns CDR1 MGHRA and CDR2 YSYEKL. The CDR3 reads CASSHSLLQGTSYNEQFF. The DNA of the CDR3 is TGCGCCAGCAGCCATTCACTCTTACAGGGCACCTCCTACAATGAGCAGTTCTTC.

CDR3 loop: CVRSFCAEDEAGCYEQYF. The CDR3 region has the DNA TGTGTCAGAAGCTTCTGTGCGGAGGACGAGGCAGGTTGCTACGAGCAGTACTTC. V usage is TRBV7-5 and J usage is TRBJ2-7; TRBD2 reflects the table's D call only, with no check against the DNA. TRBV7-5 is reported as a pseudogene. The CDR3 totals 18 residues.

The chain links TRBV6-6 to TRBJ1-2; no reliable D call. Germline CDR1 and CDR2: MNHNY and SVGAGI (reference sequence). The ends were cut back, 6 bases at V and 3 bases at J, with 11 bases in the middle. CDR3 length: 13 amino acids. The CDR3 coding sequence is TGTGCCAGCAGAGAACCGGGAGACTATGGCTACACCTTC. Translating it yields CASREPGDYGYTF.

The V and J genes are TRBV15 and TRBJ2-5; 10 bases match TRBD2. Looked up from germline, CDR1 is LNHNV and CDR2 is YYDKDF (reference sequence). The J segment lost 6 bases and the V segment lost 4 bases, leaving 8 bases of the junction unmatched. The CDR3 is made up of 15 amino acids. The CDR3, as DNA: TGTGCCACCAGCAACCAGCGGGGGGGCGTACAGACCCAGTACTTC. This encodes CATSNQRGGVQTQYF.